This TCR beta chain was sequenced during a study of blood T cell repertoires in COVID-19. Germline CDR1 and CDR2: MNHEY and SMNVEV (reference sequence). The CDR3 length is 15 residues. Trimming left V 5 bases short and J 0 bases short, with 14 bases between. The method was immunoSEQ multiplex PCR; TCRdb's version includes in-frame clones alone and lacks a portion of them. The data hold about 230,000 clones, with approximately 84% observed a single time. Material: peripheral blood. This TCR was recovered from a man in his forties with acute or convalescent COVID-19. The chain is built from TRBV27 and TRBJ2-7; tentative D call: TRBD2 (5 bases). The CDR3 DNA reads as TGTGCCAGCAGTCCCACCAGCGGACCCTCCTACGAGCAGTACTTC. Its translation: CASSPTSGPSYEQYF.